Following are 13 T cell receptor beta chains from one sample sequenced in a study of control samples from healthy donors and cancer patients. Clones were sequenced by immunoSEQ multiplex PCR, and TCRdb holds only the in-frame ones, with some missing. In the table there are about 190,000 clones, about 91% of which are singletons. Sequencing was carried out using blood. These receptors were taken from a man aged 25 to 40 in good health.

The chain combines TRBV2 with TRBJ1-3; D unclear. Germline CDR1 reads SNHLY; CDR2 reads FYNNEI. The CDR3 runs 12 residues. V was trimmed by 4 bases and J by 0 bases, leaving 1 base between them. In DNA form, the CDR3 reads TGTGCCAGCAGTGCCTCTGGAAACACCATATATTTT. Protein sequence: CASSASGNTIYF.

Of note for this clone: A read error may account for a junction end that differs from germline. V is TRBV10-3 and J is TRBJ1-3; no reliable D call. This CDR3 has 14 amino acids. Looked up from germline, CDR1 is ENHRY and CDR2 is SYGVKD. The CDR3 sequence is CAISQSDSGNTIYF. The DNA for the CDR3 is TGTGCCATCAGTCAGTCCGATTCTGGAAACACCATATATTTT.

This clone appeared once. The V and J genes are TRBV30 and TRBJ1-2, with a weak D call TRBD1 (6 bases). V was trimmed by 7 bases and J by 8 bases, leaving 20 bases between them. CDR1 is GTSNPN, CDR2 SVGIG, per germline (reference sequence). The length of the CDR3 is 13 residues. This CDR3 is CALSKGGTAGYTF. The CDR3 DNA reads TGTGCCTTGTCTAAGGGGGGAACAGCAGGCTACACCTTC.

This rearrangement joins TRBV2 to TRBJ2-2; D not resolved. V was cut by 0 bases and J by 2 bases, with 7 bases left in between. This CDR3 region has 15 residues. Germline loops: CDR1 SNHLY, CDR2 FYNNEI. CDR3 protein: CASSEARLNTGELFF. CDR3 DNA sequence: TGTGCCAGCAGTGAAGCGCGCCTTAACACCGGGGAGCTGTTTTTT.

At least ten counts were recorded for this clone. The V call is TRBV7-9, the J call TRBJ1-3, with D possibly matching TRBD1 (5 bases). V lost 2 bases and J 0 bases, leaving 11 bases between the germline ends. The CDR3 sequence is 16 residues long. CDR1 SEHNR and CDR2 FQNEAQ come from the germline V gene (reference sequence). The CDR3, as DNA: TGTGCCAGCAGCTTAACAGGTTCGATCTCTGGAAACACCATATATTTT. Residues: CASSLTGSISGNTIYF.

J is TRBJ1-6 and V is TRBV5-6, with D possibly TRBD1 on 6 matching bases. Per germline, CDR1 SGHDT and CDR2 YYEEEE. The CDR3 is 16 amino acids. Trimming cost V 0 bases and J 7 bases, with 14 bases left between them. CDR3 in amino acids: CASSLGGGARNSPLHF. The DNA of the CDR3 is TGTGCCAGCAGCTTGGGGGGGGGCGCGCGGAATTCACCCCTCCACTTT.

Comments on this clone: One junction end does not reproduce the germline sequence, and a read error may be involved. The V call is TRBV3-1 (or the pseudogene TRBV3-2), the J call TRBJ1-1, with D perhaps matching TRBD1 (6 bases). The CDR3 is 14 amino acids. Germline V CDR1 and CDR2: LGHDT, YNNKEL (reference sequence). The CDR3: CASNQQGRDTEAFF. CDR3 nucleotides: TGTGCCAGCAACCAACAGGGTAGGGACACTGAAGCTTTCTTT.

This chain uses TRBV5-1 with TRBJ1-5; tentative D call: TRBD1 (5 bases). CDR1 is SGHRS, CDR2 YFSETQ, per germline. The V end was cut by 7 bases, the J end by 6 bases, with 17 bases between. The CDR3 covers 14 residues. The CDR3 sequence: CASGSNVGGQPQHF. The CDR3 nucleotides read TGCGCCAGCGGATCCAACGTGGGGGGTCAGCCCCAGCATTTT.

The rearrangement joins TRBV29-1 to TRBJ2-7; 7 bases fit TRBD1. Germline V lookup: CDR1 SQVTM, CDR2 ANQGSEA. This CDR3 comprises 14 residues. V shed 4 bases and J 2 bases; nucleotides not matched to a gene: 8. The CDR3 region has the DNA TGCAGCGTTGGCAGGGACAGAGCCGCCTACGAGCAGTACTTC. Translating gives CSVGRDRAAYEQYF.

The chain uses TRBV3-1 (or the pseudogene TRBV3-2) and TRBJ1-4, with D unresolved. The germline V and J ends were trimmed by 1 base and 5 bases, with 11 bases remaining between them. This CDR3 comprises 15 residues. The germline V gene has CDR1 LGHDT and CDR2 YNNKEL (reference sequence). The CDR3 here is CASSQVYQINEKLFF. CDR3 sequence (DNA): TGTGCCAGCAGCCAAGTTTATCAGATCAATGAAAAACTGTTTTTT.

This clone was observed a handful of times. V and J are TRBV7-8 and TRBJ2-2; TRBD1 is a possible D gene (5 bases). CDR1 and CDR2 from the germline V gene are SGHVS and FQNEAQ. The CDR3 runs 16 residues. Trimming stripped 1 base from V and 1 base from J, with 10 bases between. DNA for the CDR3: TGTGCCAGCAGCTTAGGACAGAAACAGAACACCGGGGAGCTGTTTTTT. It yields the protein CASSLGQKQNTGELFF. The whole variable domain, filled in from reference TRBV7-8 and TRBJ2-2, reads GAGVSQSPRYKVAKRGQDVALRCDPISGHVSLFWYQQALGQGPEFLTYFQNEAQLDKSGLPSDRFFAERPEGSVSTLKIQRTQQEDSAVYLCASSLGQKQNTGELFFGEGSRLTVL.

The J gene is TRBJ2-5, the V gene TRBV14; tentatively, D is TRBD1 (6 bases). V gave up 0 bases and J gave up 6 bases, with 14 bases separating them. Germline assignment: CDR1 SGHDN and CDR2 FVKESK. The CDR3 runs to 15 residues. CDR3 residues: CASSQDLGGAKTQYF. In DNA, the CDR3 is TGTGCCAGCAGCCAAGATCTTGGGGGCGCAAAGACCCAGTACTTC.

This sequence joins TRBV10-1 and TRBJ2-1; TRBD2 agrees at 12 bases. Germline loops: CDR1 WNHNN, CDR2 SYGVQD (reference sequence). With 4 bases clipped from V and 5 bases from J, the junction kept 3 bases outside the gene matches. The length of the CDR3 is 15 residues. CDR3: CASSGTSGVNNEQFF. The DNA of the CDR3 is TGCGCCAGCAGTGGGACTAGCGGGGTCAACAATGAGCAGTTCTTC.